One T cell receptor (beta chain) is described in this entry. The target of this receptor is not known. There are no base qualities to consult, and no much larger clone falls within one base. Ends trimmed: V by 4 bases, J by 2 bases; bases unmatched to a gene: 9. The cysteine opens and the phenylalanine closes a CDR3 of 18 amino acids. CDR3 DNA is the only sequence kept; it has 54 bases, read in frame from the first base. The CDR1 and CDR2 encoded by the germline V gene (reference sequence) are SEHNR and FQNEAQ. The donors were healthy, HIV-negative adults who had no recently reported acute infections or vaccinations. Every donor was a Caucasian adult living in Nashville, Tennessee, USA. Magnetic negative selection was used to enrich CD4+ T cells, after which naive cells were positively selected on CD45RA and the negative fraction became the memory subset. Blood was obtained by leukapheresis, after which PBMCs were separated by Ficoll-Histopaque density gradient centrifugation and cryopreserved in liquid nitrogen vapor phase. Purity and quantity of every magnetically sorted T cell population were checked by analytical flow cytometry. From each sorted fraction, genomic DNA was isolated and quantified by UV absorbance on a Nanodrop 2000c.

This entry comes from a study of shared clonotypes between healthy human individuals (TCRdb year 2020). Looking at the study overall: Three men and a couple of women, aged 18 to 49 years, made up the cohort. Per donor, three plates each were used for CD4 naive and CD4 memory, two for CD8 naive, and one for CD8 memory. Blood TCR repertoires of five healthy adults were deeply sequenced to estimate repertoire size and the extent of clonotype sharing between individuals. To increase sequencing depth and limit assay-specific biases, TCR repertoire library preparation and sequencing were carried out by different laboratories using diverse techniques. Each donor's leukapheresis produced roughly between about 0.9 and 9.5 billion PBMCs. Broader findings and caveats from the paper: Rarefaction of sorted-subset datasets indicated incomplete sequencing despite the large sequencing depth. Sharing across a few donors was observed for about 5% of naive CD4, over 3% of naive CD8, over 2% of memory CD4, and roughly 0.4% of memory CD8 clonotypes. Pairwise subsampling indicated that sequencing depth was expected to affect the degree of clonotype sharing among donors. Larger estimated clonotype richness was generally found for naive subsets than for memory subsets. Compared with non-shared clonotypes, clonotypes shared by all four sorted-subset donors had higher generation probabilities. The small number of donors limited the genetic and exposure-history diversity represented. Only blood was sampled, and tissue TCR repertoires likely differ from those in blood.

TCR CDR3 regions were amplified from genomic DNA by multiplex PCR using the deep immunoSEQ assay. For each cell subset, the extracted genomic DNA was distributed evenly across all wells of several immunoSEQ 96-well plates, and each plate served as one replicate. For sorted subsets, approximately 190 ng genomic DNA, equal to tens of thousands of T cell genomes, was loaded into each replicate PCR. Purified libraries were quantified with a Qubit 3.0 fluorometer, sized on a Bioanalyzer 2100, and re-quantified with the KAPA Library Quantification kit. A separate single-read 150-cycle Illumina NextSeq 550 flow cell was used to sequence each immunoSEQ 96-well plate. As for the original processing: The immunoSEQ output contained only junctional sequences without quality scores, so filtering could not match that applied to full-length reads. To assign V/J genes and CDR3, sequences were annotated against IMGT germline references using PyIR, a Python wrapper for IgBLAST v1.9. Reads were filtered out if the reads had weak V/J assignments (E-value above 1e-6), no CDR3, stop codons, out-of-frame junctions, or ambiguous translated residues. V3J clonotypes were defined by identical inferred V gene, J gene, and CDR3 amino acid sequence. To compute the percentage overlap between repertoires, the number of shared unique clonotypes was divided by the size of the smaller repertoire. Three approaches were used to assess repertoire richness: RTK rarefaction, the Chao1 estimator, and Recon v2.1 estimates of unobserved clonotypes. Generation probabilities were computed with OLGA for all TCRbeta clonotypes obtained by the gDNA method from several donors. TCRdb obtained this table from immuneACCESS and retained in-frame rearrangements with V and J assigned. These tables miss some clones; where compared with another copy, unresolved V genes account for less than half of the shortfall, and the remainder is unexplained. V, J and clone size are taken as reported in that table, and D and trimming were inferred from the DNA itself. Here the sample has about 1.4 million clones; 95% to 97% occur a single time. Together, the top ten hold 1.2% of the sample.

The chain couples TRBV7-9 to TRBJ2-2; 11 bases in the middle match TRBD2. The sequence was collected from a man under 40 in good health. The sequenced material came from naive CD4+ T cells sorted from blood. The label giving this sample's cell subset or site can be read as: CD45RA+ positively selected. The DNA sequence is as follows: TGTGCCAGCAGCTCCCGGGTAGCGGGAGGGCAAAACACCGGGGAGCTGTTTTTT. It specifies CASSSRVAGGQNTGELFF.